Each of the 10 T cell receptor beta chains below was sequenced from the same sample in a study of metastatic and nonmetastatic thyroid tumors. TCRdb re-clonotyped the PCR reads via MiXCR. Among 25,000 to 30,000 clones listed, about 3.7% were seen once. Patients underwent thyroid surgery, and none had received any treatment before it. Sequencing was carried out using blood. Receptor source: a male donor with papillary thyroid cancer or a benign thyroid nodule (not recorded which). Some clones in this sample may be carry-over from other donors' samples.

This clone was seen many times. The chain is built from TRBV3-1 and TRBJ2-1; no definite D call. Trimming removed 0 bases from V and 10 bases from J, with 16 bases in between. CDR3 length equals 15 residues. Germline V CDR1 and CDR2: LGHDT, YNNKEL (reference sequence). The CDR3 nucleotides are TGTGCCAGCAGCCAAGAAGGAGAGAGTGGCGAAGAGCAGTTCTTC. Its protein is CASSQEGESGEEQFF.

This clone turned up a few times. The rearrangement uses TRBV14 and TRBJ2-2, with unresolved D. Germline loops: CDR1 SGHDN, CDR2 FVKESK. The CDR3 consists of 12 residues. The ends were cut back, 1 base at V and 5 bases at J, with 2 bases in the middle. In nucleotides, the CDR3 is TGTGCCAGCAGCCAAGGAACCGGGGAGCTGTTTTTT. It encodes CASSQGTGELFF. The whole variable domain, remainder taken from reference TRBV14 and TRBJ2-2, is EAGVTQFPSHSVIEKGQTVTLRCDPISGHDNLYWYRRVMGKEIKFLLHFVKESKQDESGMPNNRFLAERTGGTYSTLKVQPAELEDSGVYFCASSQGTGELFFGEGSRLTVL.

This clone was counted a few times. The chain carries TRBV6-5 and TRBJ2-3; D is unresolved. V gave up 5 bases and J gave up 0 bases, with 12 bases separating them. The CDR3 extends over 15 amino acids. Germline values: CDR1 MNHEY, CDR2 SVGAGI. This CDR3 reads CASSDFLSSTDTQYF. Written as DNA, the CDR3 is TGTGCCAGCAGTGATTTTCTTTCTAGCACAGATACGCAGTATTTT.

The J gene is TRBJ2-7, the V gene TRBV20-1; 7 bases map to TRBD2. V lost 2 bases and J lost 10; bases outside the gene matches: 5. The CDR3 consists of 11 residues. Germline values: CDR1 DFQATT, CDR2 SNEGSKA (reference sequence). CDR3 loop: CSARSGRGQYF. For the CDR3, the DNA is TGCAGTGCTAGATCTGGGAGGGGTCAGTACTTC.

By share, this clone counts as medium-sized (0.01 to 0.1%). This CDR3 reads CASSTGDLEQYF. CDR3 nucleotide sequence: TGTGCCAGCAGTACAGGGGATCTCGAGCAGTACTTC. This chain uses TRBV12-3 or TRBV12-4 with TRBJ2-7, with 7 bases matching TRBD1. The CDR3 is made up of 12 amino acids. V lost 5 bases to trimming and J lost 6 bases; unmatched junction nucleotides: 4.

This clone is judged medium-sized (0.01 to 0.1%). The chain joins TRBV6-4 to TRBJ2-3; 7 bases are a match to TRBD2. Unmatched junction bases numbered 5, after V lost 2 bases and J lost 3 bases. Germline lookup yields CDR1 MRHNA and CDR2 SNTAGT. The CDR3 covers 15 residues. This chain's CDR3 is CASSDGGTTTDTQYF. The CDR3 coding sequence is TGTGCCAGCAGTGACGGAGGGACTACTACAGATACGCAGTATTTT.

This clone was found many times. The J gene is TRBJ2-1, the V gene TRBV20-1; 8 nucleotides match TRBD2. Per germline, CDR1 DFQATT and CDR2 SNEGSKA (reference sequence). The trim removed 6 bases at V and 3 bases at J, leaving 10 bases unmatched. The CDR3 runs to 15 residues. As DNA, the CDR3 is TGCAGTGCACCGGGAGGGCTTAGCGGCTACAATGAGCAGTTCTTC. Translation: CSAPGGLSGYNEQFF.

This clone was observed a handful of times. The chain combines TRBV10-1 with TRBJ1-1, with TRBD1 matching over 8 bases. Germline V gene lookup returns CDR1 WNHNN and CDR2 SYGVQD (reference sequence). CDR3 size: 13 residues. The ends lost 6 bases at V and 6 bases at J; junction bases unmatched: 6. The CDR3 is CASRGQGNAEAFF. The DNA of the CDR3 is TGCGCCAGCAGAGGACAGGGAAACGCTGAAGCTTTCTTT.

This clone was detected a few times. In DNA, the CDR3 is TGTGCCAGCAGTTTTTCCGGACAGCCCCAGCATTTT. The encoded protein is CASSFSGQPQHF. The V call is TRBV12-3 or TRBV12-4, the J call TRBJ1-5; no clear D. The CDR3 sequence is 12 residues long. V was cut by 3 bases and J by 7 bases, with 7 bases left in between.

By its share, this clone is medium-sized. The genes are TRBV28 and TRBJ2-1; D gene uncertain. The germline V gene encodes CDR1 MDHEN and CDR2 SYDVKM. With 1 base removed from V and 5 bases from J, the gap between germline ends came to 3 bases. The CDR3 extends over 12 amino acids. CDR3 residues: CASSLLNNEQFF. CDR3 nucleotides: TGTGCCAGCAGTTTATTGAACAATGAGCAGTTCTTC.